The 5 T cell receptor beta chains listed next were all sequenced from one sample in a study of blood T cells in healthy people across ages. Primed by a sample-barcoded 5' primer and a J-beta primer mix, a second PCR proceeded for about 7 to 11 cycles. TCRdb re-analysed the 5' RACE reads in MiXCR, keeping a single row per CDR3 protein. Seen here are around 650,000 distinct CDR3 sequences, about 43% observed once, and the top ten hold approximately 31%. The sequenced sample was blood. The receptor set was obtained from an older man in good health.

This chain joins TRBV11-3 and TRBJ2-5; the match to TRBD2 covers 10 bases. V gave up 4 bases and J gave up 4 bases; unmatched junction bases: 3. The CDR3 spans 14 residues. CDR1 SGHNT and CDR2 YENEEA come from the germline V gene. CDR3 in amino acids: CASSYTSGAETQYF. The CDR3 DNA reads as TGTGCCAGCAGCTACACTAGCGGGGCAGAGACCCAGTACTTC.

The rearrangement uses TRBV28 and TRBJ2-5; maybe TRBD1 (6 bases). The CDR3 has 15 residues. With 7 bases removed from V and 2 bases from J, the gap between germline ends came to 17 bases. The germline V gene encodes CDR1 MDHEN and CDR2 SYDVKM. The CDR3 sequence: CASNTIGQIQETQYF. CDR3 sequence (DNA): TGTGCCAGCAATACAATCGGACAGATACAAGAGACCCAGTACTTC. Full variable domain (missing parts from reference TRBV28 and TRBJ2-5): DVKVTQSSRYLVKRTGEKVFLECVQDMDHENMFWYRQDPGLGLRLIYFSYDVKMKEKGDIPEGYSVSREKKERFSLILESASTNQTSMYLCASNTIGQIQETQYFGPGTRLLVL.

The CDR3 spells CASGLLTSGTDTQYF. CDR3 DNA sequence: TGTGCTAGTGGTTTGTTGACTAGCGGCACAGATACGCAGTATTTT. The rearrangement joins TRBV12-5 to TRBJ2-3; 8 bases match TRBD2. The ends lost 2 bases at V and 1 base at J; junction bases unmatched: 2. Germline V lookup: CDR1 LGHNT, CDR2 FRNRAP. The CDR3 sequence is 15 residues long. The whole variable domain, remainder taken from reference TRBV12-5 and TRBJ2-3, is DARVTQTPRHKVTEMGQEVTMRCQPILGHNTVFWYRQTMMQGLELLAYFRNRAPLDDSGMPKDRFSAEMPDATLATLKIQPSEPRDSAVYFCASGLLTSGTDTQYFGPGTRLTVL.

The chain recombines TRBV5-1 with TRBJ2-7; TRBD2 agrees at 7 bases. CDR1 and CDR2 (germline): SGHRS, YFSETQ. Germline trimming cut 2 bases from V and 3 bases from J; bases unmatched to any gene: 11. The CDR3 contains 16 residues. The CDR3 nucleotides are TGCGCCAGCAGCTTCAGGGACGCGGGAGCCGTCTACGAGCAGTACTTC. Translated, it gives CASSFRDAGAVYEQYF.

As concerns this clonotype: A read error is possible here, since a much larger clone lies one base away. The rearrangement uses TRBV6-2 or TRBV6-3 and TRBJ2-5, with TRBD1 matching 9 bases. In germline, CDR1 is MNHEY, CDR2 SVGEGT. This CDR3 is built from 16 residues. The CDR3 nucleotides read TGTGCCAGCCGTTACAGGGGGCAAGGATCCCACAATGAGCAGTACTTC. Its protein is CASRYRGQGSHNEQYF.